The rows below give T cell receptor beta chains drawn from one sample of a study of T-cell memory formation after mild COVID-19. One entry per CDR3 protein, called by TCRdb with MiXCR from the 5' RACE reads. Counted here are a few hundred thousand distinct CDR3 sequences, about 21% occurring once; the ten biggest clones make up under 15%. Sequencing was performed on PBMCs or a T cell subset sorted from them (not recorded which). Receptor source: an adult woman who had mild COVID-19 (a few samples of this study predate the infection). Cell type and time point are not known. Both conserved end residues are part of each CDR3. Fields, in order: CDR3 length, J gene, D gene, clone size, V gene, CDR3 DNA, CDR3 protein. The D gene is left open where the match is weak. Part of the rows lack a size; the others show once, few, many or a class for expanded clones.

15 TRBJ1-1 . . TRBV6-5 TGTGCCAGCAGTTACTCTGGAGAGATGAACACTGAAGCTTTCTTT CASSYSGEMNTEAFF
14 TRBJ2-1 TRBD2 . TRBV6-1 TGTGCCAGCAGAAGGACTAGCGGGAGCGGGATGCAGTTCTTC CASRRTSGSGMQFF
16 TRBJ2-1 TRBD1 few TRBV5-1 TGCGCCAGCAGCTCCCGACAGGGACGCTCCTACAATGAGCAGTTCTTC CASSSRQGRSYNEQFF
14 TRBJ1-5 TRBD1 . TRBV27 TGTGCCAGCAGTCCAGGGACAGGGGCTCAGCCCCAGCATTTT CASSPGTGAQPQHF
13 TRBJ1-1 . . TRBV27 TGTGCCAGCAGTTTATACCCGAACACTGAAGCTTTCTTT CASSLYPNTEAFF
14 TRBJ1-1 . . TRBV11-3 TGTGCCAGCAGCGAAGAACGGGTAGTGGGTGAAGCTTTCTTT CASSEERVVGEAFF
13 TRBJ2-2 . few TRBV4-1 TGCGCCAGCAGCCAAGAGGCCACCGGGGAGCTGTTTTTT CASSQEATGELFF
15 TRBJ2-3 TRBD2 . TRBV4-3 TGCGCCAGCAGCCAAGCCTCGGGAGGGGGGCATACGCAGTATTTT CASSQASGGGHTQYF
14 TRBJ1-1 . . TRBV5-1 TGCGCCAGCAGCGTGGGACACCAGAGCACTGAAGCTTTCTTT CASSVGHQSTEAFF
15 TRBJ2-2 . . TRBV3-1 TGTGCCAGCAGCCAAGAGTACATCTCCGGGGGGGAGCTGTTTTTT CASSQEYISGGELFF
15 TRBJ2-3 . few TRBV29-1 TGCAGCGTTGTTACAGGTCGGGAGATGACAGATACGCAGTATTTT CSVVTGREMTDTQYF
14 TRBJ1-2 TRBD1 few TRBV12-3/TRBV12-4 TGTGCCAGCAGGCCGACAGGGGGCGACTATGGCTACACCTTC CASRPTGGDYGYTF
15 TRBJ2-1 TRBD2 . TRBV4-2 TGTGCCAGCAGCGACCGGCCTAGCGGGGTCAATGAGCAGTTCTTC CASSDRPSGVNEQFF
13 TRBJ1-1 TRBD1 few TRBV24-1 TGTGCCACCAGTGATCGTACAGGGGGGGAAGCTTTCTTT CATSDRTGGEAFF
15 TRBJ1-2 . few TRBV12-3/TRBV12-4 TGTGCCAGCAGTTCCTGGCCCGGGGGCAGCTATGGCTACACCTTC CASSSWPGGSYGYTF
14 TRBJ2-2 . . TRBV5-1 TGCGCCAGCAGCTTATACCAGGGGACCGGGGAGCTGTTTTTT CASSLYQGTGELFF
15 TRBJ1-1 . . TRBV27 TGTGCCAGCAGTTTATCACTCGGGTGGAACACTGAAGCTTTCTTT CASSLSLGWNTEAFF
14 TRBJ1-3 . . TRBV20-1 TGCAGTGCTGGACAGTATTCCTCTGGAAACACCATATATTTT CSAGQYSSGNTIYF
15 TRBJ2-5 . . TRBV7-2 TGTGCCAGCAGCTTAGTACGGGGAGTCCAAGAGACCCAGTACTTC CASSLVRGVQETQYF
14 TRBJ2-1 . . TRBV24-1 TGTGCCACCACTATAGCGGATTCCTACAATGAGCAGTTCTTC CATTIADSYNEQFF
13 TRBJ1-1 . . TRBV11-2 TGTGCCAGCAGCTTAGTTGAGAAGTCTGAAGCTTTCTTT CASSLVEKSEAFF
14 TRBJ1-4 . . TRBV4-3 TGCGCCAGCAGCCCGGACGCAAGCCATGAAAAACTGTTTTTT CASSPDASHEKLFF
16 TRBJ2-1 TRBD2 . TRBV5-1 TGCGCCAGCAGCGGCGGGGGGCCTAGCTCCTACAATGAGCAGTTCTTC CASSGGGPSSYNEQFF
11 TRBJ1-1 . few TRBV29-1 TGCAGCGTCGGGAGTGGGGTTGAAGCTTTCTTT CSVGSGVEAFF
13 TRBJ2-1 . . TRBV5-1 TGCGCCAGCAGCTTCGGATATCCAGCTGAGCAGTTCTTC CASSFGYPAEQFF
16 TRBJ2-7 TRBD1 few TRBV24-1 TGTGCCACCAGTGATCGCGGAGGGACAGGGGCCTACGAGCAGTACTTC CATSDRGGTGAYEQYF
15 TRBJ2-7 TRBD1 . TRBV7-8 TGTGCCAGCAGCGCCCGACAGGGGGGATCTTACGAGCAGTACTTC CASSARQGGSYEQYF
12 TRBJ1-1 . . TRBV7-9 TGTGCCAGCTGCAAATCGAACACTGAAGCTTTCTTT CASCKSNTEAFF